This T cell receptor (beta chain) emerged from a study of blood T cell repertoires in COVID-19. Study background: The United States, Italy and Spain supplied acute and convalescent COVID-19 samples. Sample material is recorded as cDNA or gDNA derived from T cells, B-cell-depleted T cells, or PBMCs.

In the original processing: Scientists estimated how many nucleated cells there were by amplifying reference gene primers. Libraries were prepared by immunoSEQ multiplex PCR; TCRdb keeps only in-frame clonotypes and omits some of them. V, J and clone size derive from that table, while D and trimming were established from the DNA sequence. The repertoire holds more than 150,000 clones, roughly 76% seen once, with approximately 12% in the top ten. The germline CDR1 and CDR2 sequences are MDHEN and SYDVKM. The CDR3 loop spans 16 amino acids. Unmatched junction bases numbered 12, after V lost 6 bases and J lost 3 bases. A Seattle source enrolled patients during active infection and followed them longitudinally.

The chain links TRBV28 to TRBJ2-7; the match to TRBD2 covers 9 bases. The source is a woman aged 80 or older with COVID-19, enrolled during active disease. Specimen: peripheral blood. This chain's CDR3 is CASSPRGSGSLYEQYF. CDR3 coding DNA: TGTGCCAGCAGCCCTCGGGGTAGCGGGAGTCTCTACGAGCAGTACTTC.